The source of this T cell receptor beta chain is a study of regulatory T cells in long-lasting Graves disease. Time point here: newly diagnosed GD, antithyroid drugs for less than 3 months. Scientists built the TCR library using RNA that was extracted from PBMCs. This clonotype was observed at least ten times. TCR beta libraries were built with iRepertoire HTBI primers and Arm-PCR of CDR3 regions. TCRdb independently ran MiXCR on the multiplex PCR reads; one entry per CDR3 protein. The sample contains roughly 500,000 distinct CDR3 sequences, about 12% of which appear only once. The germline gives CDR1 LNHDA, CDR2 SQIVND (reference sequence). This CDR3 region has 16 residues. Trimming removed 0 bases at V and 1 base at J, with 10 bases between. These same records also appear under a second study, on T cells in Graves' hyperthyroidism and ophthalmopathy. That report notes: Exclusion criteria comprised uncontrolled infection, other autoimmune disease, pregnancy or lactation. HTBI primers were the set used in a first-round RT-PCR of the TCR CDR3. Ophthalmopathy was predicted by the model a median of roughly 6 months ahead of onset.

The source is a woman in her thirties with Graves disease. V is TRBV19 and J is TRBJ2-4; D not resolved. This sample comprised peripheral blood mononuclear cells (PBMCs), obtained at new diagnosis, from a patient treated with antithyroid drugs. The CDR3 DNA is TGTGCCAGTAGTATAGAGGCCCCCAGGGCCAAAAACATTCAGTACTTC. As protein: CASSIEAPRAKNIQYF.